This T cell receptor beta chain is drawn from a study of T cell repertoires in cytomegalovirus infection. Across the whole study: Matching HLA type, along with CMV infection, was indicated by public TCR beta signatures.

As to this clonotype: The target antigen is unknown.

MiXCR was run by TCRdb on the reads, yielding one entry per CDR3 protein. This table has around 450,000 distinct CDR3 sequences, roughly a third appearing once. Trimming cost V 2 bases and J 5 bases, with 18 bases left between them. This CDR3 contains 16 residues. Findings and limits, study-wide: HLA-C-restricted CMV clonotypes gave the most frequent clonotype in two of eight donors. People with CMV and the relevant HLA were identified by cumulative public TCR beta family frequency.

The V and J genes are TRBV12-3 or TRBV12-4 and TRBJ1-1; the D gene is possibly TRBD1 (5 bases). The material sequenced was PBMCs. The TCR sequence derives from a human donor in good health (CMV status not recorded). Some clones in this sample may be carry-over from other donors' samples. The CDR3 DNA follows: TGTGCCAGCAGTTTACGACCCCCGGGGGATGGGACTGAAGCTTTCTTT. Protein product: CASSLRPPGDGTEAFF.